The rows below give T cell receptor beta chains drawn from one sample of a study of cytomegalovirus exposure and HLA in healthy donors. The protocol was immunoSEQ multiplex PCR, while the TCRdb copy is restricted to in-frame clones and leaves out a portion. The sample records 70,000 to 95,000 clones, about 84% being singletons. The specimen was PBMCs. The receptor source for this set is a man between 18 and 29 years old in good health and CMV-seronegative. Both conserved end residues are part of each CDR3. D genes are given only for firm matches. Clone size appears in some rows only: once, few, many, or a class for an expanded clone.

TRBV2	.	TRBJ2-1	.	TGTGCCAGCAGCGGACATTACAATGAGCAGTTCTTC	CASSGHYNEQFF
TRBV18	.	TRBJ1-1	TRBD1	TGTGCCAGCTCACCCAAGGGGGCCTCCACTGAAGCTTTCTTT	CASSPKGASTEAFF
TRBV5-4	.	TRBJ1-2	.	TGTGCCAGCAGCTTGGACGCGGTGGGGCAGAAATATGGCTACACCTTC	CASSLDAVGQKYGYTF
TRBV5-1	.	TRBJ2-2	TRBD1	TGCGCCAGCAGCTTTGGGACAGGGACCTACGAAACCGGGGAGCTGTTTTTT	CASSFGTGTYETGELFF
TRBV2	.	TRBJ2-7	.	TGTGCCAGCAGATCAACGGGGAACTACTACGAGCAGTACTTC	CASRSTGNYYEQYF
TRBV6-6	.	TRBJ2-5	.	TGTGCCAGCAGTTACCTTTACCAAGAGACCCAGTACTTC	CASSYLYQETQYF
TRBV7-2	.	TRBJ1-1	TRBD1	TGTGCCAGCAGCGTGACAGGGGAAACTGAAGCTTTCTTT	CASSVTGETEAFF
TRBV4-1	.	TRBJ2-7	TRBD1	TGCGCCAGCAGCCAAGATCGGACAGGGACCCCCTACGAGCAGTACTTC	CASSQDRTGTPYEQYF
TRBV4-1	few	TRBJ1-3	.	TGCGCCAGCAGCCAGGATTCACAGAGTGGCGGAAACACCATATATTTT	CASSQDSQSGGNTIYF
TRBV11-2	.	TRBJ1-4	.	TGTGCCAGCAGCTTGGGGGGGAATAATGAAAAACTGTTTTTT	CASSLGGNNEKLFF
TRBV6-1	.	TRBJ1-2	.	TGTGCCACCGTCCCCAACTATGTGAGGGACTATGGCTACACCTTC	CATVPNYVRDYGYTF
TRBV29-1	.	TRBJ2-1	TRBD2	TGCAGCGTTGCCGCTAGCGGGGGTTACAATGAGCAGTTCTTC	CSVAASGGYNEQFF
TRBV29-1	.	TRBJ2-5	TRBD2	TGCAGCGTTCGTCTAGCGGGTAGGGAGACCCAGTACTTC	CSVRLAGRETQYF
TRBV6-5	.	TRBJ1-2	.	TGTGCCAGCAGTCCTTCAGGCGCTTTCCCCTATGGCTACACCTTC	CASSPSGAFPYGYTF
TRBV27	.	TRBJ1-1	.	TGTGCCAGCAGTCACCCTTCAGGGAACACTGAAGCTTTCTTT	CASSHPSGNTEAFF
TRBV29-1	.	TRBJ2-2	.	TGCAGCGTTCATGGGGGGGGCCGAACCGGGGAGCTGTTTTTT	CSVHGGGRTGELFF
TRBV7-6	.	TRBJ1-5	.	TGTGCCAGCAGCTTAGCGCAGGGCAATCAGCCCCAGCATTTT	CASSLAQGNQPQHF
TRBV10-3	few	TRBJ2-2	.	TGTGCCATCAGTGAGGGGGCCGCGAACACCGGGGAGCTGTTTTTT	CAISEGAANTGELFF
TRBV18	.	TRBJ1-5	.	TGTGCCAGCTCACCGCCGGGACGGGGGAATCAGCCCCAGCATTTT	CASSPPGRGNQPQHF
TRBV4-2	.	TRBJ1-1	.	TGTGCCAGCAGCCAAGAAGGAGGGCTGCAAGCTTTCTTT	CASSQEGGLQAFF
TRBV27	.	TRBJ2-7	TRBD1	TGTGCCAGCAGTCTCCGACAGGGCAGTCACGAGCAGTACTTC	CASSLRQGSHEQYF
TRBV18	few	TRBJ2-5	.	TGTGCCAGCTCATCACCGACAAGAGAGACCCAGTACTTC	CASSSPTRETQYF
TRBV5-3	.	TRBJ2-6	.	TGTGCCAGAAGCTCCCTGCTCCACAGGGCCCACCGGCCTGGGGCCAACGTCCTGACTTTC	CARSSLLHRAHRPGANVLTF
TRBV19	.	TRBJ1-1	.	TGTGCCAGTAGTATTGGACACGCGAACACTGAAGCTTTCTTT	CASSIGHANTEAFF
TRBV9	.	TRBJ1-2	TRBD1	TGTGCCAGCAGCCCCCGACAGGGAGTAGATGGCTACACCTTC	CASSPRQGVDGYTF
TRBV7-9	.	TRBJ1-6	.	TGTGCTAGCGGGGGCTCCTATAATTCCCCCCTCCACTTT	CASGGSYNSPLHF
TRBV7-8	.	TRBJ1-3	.	TGTGCCAGCAGCCAATCCGGACTTGGGACTGGAAACACCATATATTTT	CASSQSGLGTGNTIYF
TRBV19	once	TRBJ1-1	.	TGTGCCAGTAGTATCGCGTCGAACACTGAAGCTTTCTTT	CASSIASNTEAFF
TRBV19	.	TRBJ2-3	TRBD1	TGTGCCAGTAGGGGGACAGCCACAGATACGCAGTATTTT	CASRGTATDTQYF
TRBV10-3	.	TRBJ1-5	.	TGTGCCATCAGTGAGTCTGGGCGGGGAGGTGGTTCCAATCAGCCCCAGCATTTT	CAISESGRGGGSNQPQHF
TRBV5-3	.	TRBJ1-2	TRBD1	TGTGCCAGAAGCATAGCCTACAGGGGGAGGAATGGCTACACCTTC	CARSIAYRGRNGYTF
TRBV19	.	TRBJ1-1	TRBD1	TGTGCCAGTAGTCCCGGGACAGTGAACACTGAAGCTTTCTTT	CASSPGTVNTEAFF
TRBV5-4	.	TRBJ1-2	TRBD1	TGTGCCAGCAGCCCTCCCTACCGACAGGGAAACTATGGCTACACCTTC	CASSPPYRQGNYGYTF
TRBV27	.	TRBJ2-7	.	TGTGCCAGCAGTAAAATTACAGGGTTAAGATACGAGCAGTACTTC	CASSKITGLRYEQYF
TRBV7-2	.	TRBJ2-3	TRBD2	TGTGCCAGCAGCTTAGAACTAGCGGGGGGCACAGATACGCAGTATTTT	CASSLELAGGTDTQYF
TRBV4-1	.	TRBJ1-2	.	TGCGCCAGCAGCCCGACAGTAAGTCTGTATGGCTACACCTTC	CASSPTVSLYGYTF
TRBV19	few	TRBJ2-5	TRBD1	TGTGCCAGTAGTCTGGGACAGGGAACAGAGACCCAGTACTTC	CASSLGQGTETQYF
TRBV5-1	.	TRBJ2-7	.	TGCGCCAGCAGCTCACAGGGCTACGAGCAGTACTTC	CASSSQGYEQYF
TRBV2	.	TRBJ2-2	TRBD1	TGTGCCAGCAGCGTAGGACAGGGGGGTACCGGGGAGCTGTTTTTT	CASSVGQGGTGELFF
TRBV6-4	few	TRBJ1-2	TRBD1	TGTGCCAGCAGTGACACCGACAGGGCTTATGGCTACACCTTC	CASSDTDRAYGYTF
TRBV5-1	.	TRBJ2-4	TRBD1	TGCGCCAGCAGCTTAGGGGGCACAGACATTCAGTACTTC	CASSLGGTDIQYF
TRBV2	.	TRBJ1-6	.	TGTGCCGGCACCTGGGGAGTATCGAATTCACCCCTCCACTTT	CAGTWGVSNSPLHF
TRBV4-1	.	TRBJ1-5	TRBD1	TGCGCCAGCAGCCAAGACCTCCGCCGGGACAGTAATCAGCCCCAGCATTTT	CASSQDLRRDSNQPQHF
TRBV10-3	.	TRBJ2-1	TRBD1	TGTGCCATCAGTCAGGGGGCCCAATACAATGAGCAGTTCTTC	CAISQGAQYNEQFF
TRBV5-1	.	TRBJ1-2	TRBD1	TGCGCCAGCAGCCCTCCCAGGGGGCCGAATAACTATGGCTACACCTTC	CASSPPRGPNNYGYTF
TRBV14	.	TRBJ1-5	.	TGTGCCAGCAGCGCGACGGGGGGCAATCAGCCCCAGCATTTT	CASSATGGNQPQHF
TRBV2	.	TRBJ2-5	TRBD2	TGTGCCAGCAGTCGGGGACTAGCCCAAGAGACCCAGTACTTC	CASSRGLAQETQYF
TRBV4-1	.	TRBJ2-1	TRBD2	TGCGCCAGCAGCCAAGATTGGAGGATAGCGGGGGCCGTAGATACCTACAATGAGCAGTTCTTC	CASSQDWRIAGAVDTYNEQFF
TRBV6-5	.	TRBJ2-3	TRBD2	TGTGCCAGCAGTTACCTCGCTAGCGGGGCTGCAGATACGCAGTATTTT	CASSYLASGAADTQYF
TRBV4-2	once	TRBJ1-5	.	TGTGCCAGCAGCCAAGATCGGACAGAATATAGCAATCAGCCCCAGCATTTT	CASSQDRTEYSNQPQHF
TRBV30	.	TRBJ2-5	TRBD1	TGTGCCTGGAGCCTGAACAGGGGGTACCAAGAGACCCAGTACTTC	CAWSLNRGYQETQYF
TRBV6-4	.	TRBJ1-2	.	TGTGCCAGCAGCCAGGGGCATCCCCATGGCTACACCTTC	CASSQGHPHGYTF